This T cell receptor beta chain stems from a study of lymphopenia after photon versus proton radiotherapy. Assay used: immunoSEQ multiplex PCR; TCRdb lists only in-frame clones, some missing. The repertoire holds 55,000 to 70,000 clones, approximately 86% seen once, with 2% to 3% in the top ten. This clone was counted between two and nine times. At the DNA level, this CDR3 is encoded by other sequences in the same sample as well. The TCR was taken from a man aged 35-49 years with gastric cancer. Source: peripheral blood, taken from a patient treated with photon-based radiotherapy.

The CDR3 nucleotides read TGTGCCAGCAGTTACGGACAGGGGGGTCAGCCCCAGCATTTT. Translated: CASSYGQGGQPQHF. The rearrangement uses TRBV6-6 and TRBJ1-5, with 10 bases that match TRBD1. This CDR3 has 14 amino acids. Germline V CDR1 and CDR2: MNHNY, SVGAGI (reference sequence). The V and J ends lost 2 bases and 6 bases, in that order; junction bases with no gene match: 1.